Listed below are T cell receptor beta chains from one sample, sequenced in a study of blood T cell repertoires in COVID-19. Data came from immunoSEQ multiplex PCR; TCRdb stores just in-frame clones and leaves some out. This sample has roughly 200,000 clones; approximately 83% occur once, and the top ten carry around 27%. The sample was peripheral blood. Source of these receptors: a middle-aged man with acute or convalescent COVID-19. CDR3s include the opening cysteine and the closing phenylalanine or tryptophan. The D gene is left open where the match is weak. Size is stated for part of the rows, as once, few or many counts, or as a class when the clone is expanded.

d_call,j_call,clone_size,v_call,cdr3_aa,cdr3_nt
.,TRBJ1-3,.,TRBV25-1,CASSPQGSRSGNTIYF,TGTGCCAGCAGCCCCCAGGGGAGTCGGTCTGGAAACACCATATATTTT
.,TRBJ1-2,.,TRBV19,CASSIVGRADYGYTF,TGTGCCAGTAGTATAGTCGGCAGGGCCGATTATGGCTACACCTTC
.,TRBJ2-2,few,TRBV4-2,CASSQGGGTGELFF,TGTGCCAGCAGCCAAGGCGGCGGCACCGGGGAGCTGTTTTTT
.,TRBJ1-2,.,TRBV16,CASSQLAADYGYTF,TGTGCCAGCAGCCAATTGGCGGCAGACTATGGCTACACCTTC
.,TRBJ2-5,once,TRBV7-2,CASSSLTVQETQYF,TGTGCCAGCAGCTCCCTCACGGTACAAGAGACCCAGTACTTC
.,TRBJ1-6,.,TRBV6-1,CASSEGYGRVGLHF,TGTGCCAGCAGTGAAGGATACGGCCGGGTGGGCCTCCACTTT
.,TRBJ2-7,.,TRBV27,CAPRDEQYF,TGTGCCCCCAGGGACGAGCAGTACTTC
TRBD2,TRBJ2-5,.,TRBV3-1/TRBV3-2,CASSQDGTRETQYF,TGTGCCAGCAGCCAAGACGGGACTAGAGAGACCCAGTACTTC
.,TRBJ1-1,.,TRBV19,CASTLTFMNTEAFF,TGTGCCAGTACCCTTACTTTCATGAACACTGAAGCTTTCTTT
TRBD2,TRBJ2-7,.,TRBV5-1,CASSTTGTSLHEQYF,TGCGCCAGCAGCACGACCGGGACTAGTCTCCACGAGCAGTACTTC
.,TRBJ1-4,.,TRBV3-1/TRBV3-2,CASSPRGAGKLFF,TGTGCCAGCAGCCCCCGGGGGGCTGGAAAACTGTTTTTT
.,TRBJ2-5,.,TRBV11-2,CASSFTLLIETQYF,TGTGCCAGCAGCTTTACCCTACTCATAGAGACCCAGTACTTC
.,TRBJ1-6,.,TRBV7-2,CASSQTRRDSPLHF,TGTGCCAGCAGCCAGACAAGGAGGGATTCACCCCTCCACTTT
TRBD1,TRBJ1-4,few,TRBV3-1/TRBV3-2,CASSPRDRGNEKLFF,TGTGCCAGCAGCCCCCGGGACAGGGGGAATGAAAAACTGTTTTTT
.,TRBJ1-4,.,TRBV7-9,CASSLSAGSGSEKLFF,TGTGCCAGCAGTCTCTCTGCTGGGAGCGGGAGCGAAAAACTGTTTTTT
.,TRBJ1-2,.,TRBV6-5,CASHRGQRMGVGYTF,TGTGCCAGCCACCGAGGACAGAGAATGGGCGTTGGCTACACCTTC
TRBD1,TRBJ1-1,.,TRBV27,CASSLRGQYTEAFF,TGTGCCAGCAGCCTAAGGGGACAGTACACTGAAGCTTTCTTT
TRBD1,TRBJ1-1,.,TRBV7-9,CASSEPQGAGTEAFF,TGTGCCAGCAGCGAGCCGCAGGGGGCGGGGACTGAAGCTTTCTTT
TRBD1,TRBJ1-1,few,TRBV19,CASSIWAGGSTEAFF,TGTGCCAGTAGTATCTGGGCAGGGGGGAGCACTGAAGCTTTCTTT
.,TRBJ2-3,.,TRBV30,CAWTTGVYPDTQYF,TGTGCCTGGACTACGGGGGTCTACCCAGATACGCAGTATTTT
.,TRBJ1-4,once,TRBV6-1,CASSDRHSNEKLFF,TGTGCCAGCAGTGATAGACACTCCAATGAAAAACTGTTTTTT
.,TRBJ2-3,few,TRBV24-1,CATSDRRGVRYF,TGTGCCACCAGTGACCGCCGGGGAGTAAGGTATTTT
.,TRBJ1-2,.,TRBV30,CACPNNGGLGYTF,TGTGCCTGTCCCAACAATGGCGGGCTTGGCTACACCTTC
.,TRBJ1-1,.,TRBV25-1,CASSDQGRAEAFF,TGTGCCAGCAGTGATCAGGGGCGGGCTGAAGCTTTCTTT
.,TRBJ1-2,few,TRBV10-3,CAISEPSENYGYTF,TGTGCCATCAGTGAGCCAAGTGAGAACTATGGCTACACCTTC
TRBD1,TRBJ2-3,.,TRBV30,CAWSSGQGAEAQYF,TGTGCCTGGAGTTCTGGGCAGGGGGCAGAAGCGCAGTATTTT
.,TRBJ1-2,few,TRBV15,CATSDEVDSLIYGYTF,TGTGCCACCAGTGATGAGGTGGACAGCCTAATCTATGGCTACACCTTC
TRBD2,TRBJ2-1,.,TRBV27,CASSLYSGRYNEQFF,TGTGCCAGCAGTTTATATAGCGGGAGGTACAATGAGCAGTTCTTC
.,TRBJ2-2,many,TRBV11-2,CASSYDLSRGNTGELFF,TGTGCCAGCAGCTATGATCTTTCTCGGGGGAACACCGGGGAGCTGTTTTTT
.,TRBJ2-2,.,TRBV12-3/TRBV12-4,CASSLTDTGELFF,TGTGCCAGCAGTTTGACTGACACCGGGGAGCTGTTTTTT
TRBD1,TRBJ1-5,.,TRBV18,CASSRTGRNQPQHF,TGTGCCAGCTCACGGACAGGGAGAAATCAGCCCCAGCATTTT
.,TRBJ2-3,.,TRBV2,CASSERLGDTDTQYF,TGTGCCAGCAGTGAACGCTTGGGAGACACAGATACGCAGTATTTT